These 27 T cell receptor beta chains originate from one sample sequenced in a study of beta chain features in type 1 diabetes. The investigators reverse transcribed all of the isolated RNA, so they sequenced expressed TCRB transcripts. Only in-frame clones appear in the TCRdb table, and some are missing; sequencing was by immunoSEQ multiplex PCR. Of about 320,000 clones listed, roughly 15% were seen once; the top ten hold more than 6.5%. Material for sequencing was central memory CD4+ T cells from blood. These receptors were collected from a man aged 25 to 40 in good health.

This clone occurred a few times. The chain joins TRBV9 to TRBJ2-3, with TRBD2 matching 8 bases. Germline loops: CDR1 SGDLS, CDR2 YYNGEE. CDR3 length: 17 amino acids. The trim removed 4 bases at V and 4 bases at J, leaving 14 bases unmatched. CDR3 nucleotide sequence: TGTGCCAGCAGCCCTAAGGGTGGTAGCGGGGCGCCAGATACGCAGTATTTT. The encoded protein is CASSPKGGSGAPDTQYF.

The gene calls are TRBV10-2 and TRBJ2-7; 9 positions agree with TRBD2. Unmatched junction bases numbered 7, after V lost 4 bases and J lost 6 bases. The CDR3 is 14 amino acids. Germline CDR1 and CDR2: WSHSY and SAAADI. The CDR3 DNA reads TGCGCCAGCAGTGTAGGCGGGAGGGTCGCCGAGCAGTACGTC. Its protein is CASSVGGRVAEQYV.

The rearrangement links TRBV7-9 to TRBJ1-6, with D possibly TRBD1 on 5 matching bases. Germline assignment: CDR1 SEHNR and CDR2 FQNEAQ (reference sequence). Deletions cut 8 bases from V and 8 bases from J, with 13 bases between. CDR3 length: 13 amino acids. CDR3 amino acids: CASGEGQDSPLHF. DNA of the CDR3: TGTGCCAGCGGCGAGGGGCAAGATTCACCCCTCCACTTT.

The CDR3 spells CASSLEAGMRTEAFF. In DNA form, the CDR3 reads TGTGCCAGCAGCTTGGAGGCGGGAATGAGGACTGAAGCTTTCTTT. The chain has TRBV7-8 and TRBJ1-1, with D unclear. CDR1 is SGHVS and CDR2 is FQNEAQ in the germline V gene. The germline V and J ends were trimmed by 3 bases and 5 bases, with 16 bases remaining between them. The CDR3 runs to 15 residues.

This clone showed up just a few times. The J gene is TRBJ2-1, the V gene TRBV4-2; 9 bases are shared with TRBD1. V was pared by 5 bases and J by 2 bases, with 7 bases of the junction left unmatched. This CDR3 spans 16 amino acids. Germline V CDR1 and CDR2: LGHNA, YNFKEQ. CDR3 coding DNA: TGTGCCAGCAGCAGCGGACAGGGGAGGACCTACAATGAGCAGTTCTTC. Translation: CASSSGQGRTYNEQFF.

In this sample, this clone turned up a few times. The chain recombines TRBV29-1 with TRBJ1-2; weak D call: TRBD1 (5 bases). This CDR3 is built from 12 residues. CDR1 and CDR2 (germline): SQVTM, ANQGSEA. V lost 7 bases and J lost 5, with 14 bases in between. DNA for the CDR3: TGCAGCGGGAGCAGGGAGGGATATGGCTACACCTTC. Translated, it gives CSGSREGYGYTF.

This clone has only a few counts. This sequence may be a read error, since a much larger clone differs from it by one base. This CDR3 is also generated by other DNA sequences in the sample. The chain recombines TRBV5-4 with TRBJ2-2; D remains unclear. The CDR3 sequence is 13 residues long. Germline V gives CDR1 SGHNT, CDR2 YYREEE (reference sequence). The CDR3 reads CASSQDNTGELFF. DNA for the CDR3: TGCGCCAGCAGCCAGGATAACACCGGGGAGCTGTTTTTT.

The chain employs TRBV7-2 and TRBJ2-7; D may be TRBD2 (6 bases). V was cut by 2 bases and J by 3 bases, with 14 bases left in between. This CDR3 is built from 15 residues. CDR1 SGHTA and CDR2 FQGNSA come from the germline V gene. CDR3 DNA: TGTGCCAGCAGCTTATTCGTGGGAGGTCACTACGAGCAGTACGTC. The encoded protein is CASSLFVGGHYEQYV.

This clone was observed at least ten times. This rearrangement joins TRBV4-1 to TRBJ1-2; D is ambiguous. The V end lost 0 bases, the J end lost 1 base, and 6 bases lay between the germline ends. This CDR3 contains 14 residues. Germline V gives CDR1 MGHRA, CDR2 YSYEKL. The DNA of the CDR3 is TGCGCCAGCAGCCAAGAACCCATTAACTATGGCTACACCTTC. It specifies CASSQEPINYGYTF.

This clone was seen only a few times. The CDR3 nucleotides read TGTGCCAGCTCACGAGGAGGGAACGCTGGAAACACCATATATTTT. Translated: CASSRGGNAGNTIYF. This rearrangement joins TRBV18 to TRBJ1-3, with no clear D. Trimming left V 4 bases short and J 2 bases short, with 12 bases between. This CDR3 is built from 15 residues. CDR1 and CDR2 (germline): KGHSH, LQKENI.

The CDR3 region has the DNA TGTGCCAGCAGCTTAGTGCTCCATGAGCAGTTCTTC. Translated, it gives CASSLVLHEQFF. V gene TRBV5-6 combines with J gene TRBJ2-1; D remains ambiguous. The CDR3 runs to 12 residues. Trimming stripped 2 bases from V and 8 bases from J, with 8 bases between. Germline lookup yields CDR1 SGHDT and CDR2 YYEEEE.

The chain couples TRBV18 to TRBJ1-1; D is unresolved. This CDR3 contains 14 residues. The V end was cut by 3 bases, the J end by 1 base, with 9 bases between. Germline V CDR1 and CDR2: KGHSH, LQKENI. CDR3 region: CASSPGSANTEAFF. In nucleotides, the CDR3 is TGTGCCAGCTCACCGGGGTCCGCGAACACTGAAGCTTTCTTT.

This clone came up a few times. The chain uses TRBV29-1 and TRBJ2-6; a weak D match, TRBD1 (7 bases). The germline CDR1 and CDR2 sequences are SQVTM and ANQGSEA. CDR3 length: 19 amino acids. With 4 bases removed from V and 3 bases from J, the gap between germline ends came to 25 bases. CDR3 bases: TGCAGCGTTGGAGGCGGGACAGCTTCAAGGGTCGATGGGGCCAACGTCCTGACTTTC. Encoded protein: CSVGGGTASRVDGANVLTF.

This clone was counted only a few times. The DNA of the CDR3 is TGCGCCAGCAGCCCCGGCCGGGACGCAGATACGCAGTATTTT. This translates into CASSPGRDADTQYF. The chain is built from TRBV5-1 and TRBJ2-3; D may be TRBD1 or TRBD2 (5 bases each). The CDR3 is 14 amino acids. Trimming removed 4 bases from V and 4 bases from J, with 13 bases in between. CDR1 is SGHRS and CDR2 is YFSETQ in the germline V gene.

This CDR3 reads CASSQQSYEQYV. In DNA, the CDR3 is TGTGCCAGCAGCCAGCAATCCTACGAGCAGTACGTC. The gene calls are TRBV2 and TRBJ2-7; unclear D gene. This CDR3 spans 12 amino acids. V was pared by 6 bases and J by 1 base, with 7 bases between. CDR1 is SNHLY, CDR2 FYNNEI, per germline.

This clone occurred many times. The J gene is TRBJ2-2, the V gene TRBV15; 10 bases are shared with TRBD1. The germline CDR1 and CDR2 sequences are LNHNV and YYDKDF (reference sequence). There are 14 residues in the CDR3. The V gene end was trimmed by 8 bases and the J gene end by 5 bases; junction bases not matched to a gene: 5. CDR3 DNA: TGTGCCACCCACGGGACAGGGGTTACCGGGGAGCTGTTTTTT. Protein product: CATHGTGVTGELFF.

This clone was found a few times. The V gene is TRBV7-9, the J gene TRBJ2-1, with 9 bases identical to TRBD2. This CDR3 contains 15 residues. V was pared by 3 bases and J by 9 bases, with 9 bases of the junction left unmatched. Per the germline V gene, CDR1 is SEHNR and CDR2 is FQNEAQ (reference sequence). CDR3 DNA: TGTGCCAGCAGCTTCCCCGGGACTAGCATTAGTGAGCAGTTCTTC. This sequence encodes CASSFPGTSISEQFF.

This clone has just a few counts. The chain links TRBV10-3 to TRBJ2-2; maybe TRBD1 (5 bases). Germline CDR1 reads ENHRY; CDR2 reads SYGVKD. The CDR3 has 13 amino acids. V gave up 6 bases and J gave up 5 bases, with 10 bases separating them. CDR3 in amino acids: CAIRARETGELFF. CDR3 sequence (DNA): TGTGCCATCAGAGCCAGGGAAACCGGGGAGCTGTTTTTT.

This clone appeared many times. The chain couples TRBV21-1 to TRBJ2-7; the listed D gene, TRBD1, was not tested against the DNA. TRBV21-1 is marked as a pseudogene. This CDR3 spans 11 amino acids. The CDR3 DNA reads TGTGGCCGGGACAGGGGGCAGGGGCAGTACTTC. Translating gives CGRDRGQGQYF.

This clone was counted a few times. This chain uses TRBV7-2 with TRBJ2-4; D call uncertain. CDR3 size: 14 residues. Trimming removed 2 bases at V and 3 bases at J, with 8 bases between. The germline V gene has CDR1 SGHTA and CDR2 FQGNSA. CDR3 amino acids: CASSLTGYKNIQYF. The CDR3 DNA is TGTGCCAGCAGCTTAACGGGTTACAAAAACATTCAGTACTTC.

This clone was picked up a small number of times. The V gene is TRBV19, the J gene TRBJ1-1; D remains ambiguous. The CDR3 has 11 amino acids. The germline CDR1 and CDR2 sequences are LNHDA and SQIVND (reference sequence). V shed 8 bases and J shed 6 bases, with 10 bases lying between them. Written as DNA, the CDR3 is TGTGCCAGTCGGAATTCGGCTGAAGCTTTCTTT. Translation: CASRNSAEAFF.

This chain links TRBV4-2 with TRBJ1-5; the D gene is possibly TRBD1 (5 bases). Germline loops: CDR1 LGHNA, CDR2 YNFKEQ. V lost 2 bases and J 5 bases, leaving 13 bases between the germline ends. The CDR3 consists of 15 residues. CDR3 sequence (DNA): TGTGCCAGCAGCCAACCGCAGGGTGGGGATCAGCCCCAGCATTTT. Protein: CASSQPQGGDQPQHF.

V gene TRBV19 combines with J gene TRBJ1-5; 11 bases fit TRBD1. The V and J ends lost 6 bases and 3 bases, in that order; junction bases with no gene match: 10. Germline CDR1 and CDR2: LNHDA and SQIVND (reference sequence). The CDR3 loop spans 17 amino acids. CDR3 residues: CASRTGQGATLNQPQHF. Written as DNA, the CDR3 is TGTGCCAGTAGAACTGGACAGGGGGCTACCCTCAATCAGCCCCAGCATTTT.

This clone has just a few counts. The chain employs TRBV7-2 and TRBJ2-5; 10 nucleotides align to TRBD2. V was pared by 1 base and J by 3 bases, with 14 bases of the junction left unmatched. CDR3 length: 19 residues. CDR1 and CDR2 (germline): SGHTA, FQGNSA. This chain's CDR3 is CASSLGRLISGRPKETQYF. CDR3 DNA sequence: TGTGCCAGCAGCTTAGGAAGGTTGATTAGCGGGAGGCCCAAAGAGACCCAGTACTTC.

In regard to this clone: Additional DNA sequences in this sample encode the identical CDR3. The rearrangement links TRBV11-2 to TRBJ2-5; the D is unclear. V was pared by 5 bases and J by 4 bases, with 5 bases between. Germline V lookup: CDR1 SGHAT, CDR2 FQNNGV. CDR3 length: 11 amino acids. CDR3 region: CASSLGETQYF. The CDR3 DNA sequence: TGTGCCAGCAGCCTGGGAGAGACCCAGTACTTC.

CDR3: CAWSYRDRITDTQYF. The CDR3 DNA follows: TGTGCCTGGAGTTACCGGGACAGGATCACAGATACGCAGTATTTT. The chain employs TRBV30 and TRBJ2-3; 8 nucleotides match TRBD1. This CDR3 is built from 15 residues. Trimming took 2 bases from V and 2 from J; bases not matched to a gene: 6. CDR1 and CDR2 (germline): GTSNPN, SVGIG (reference sequence).

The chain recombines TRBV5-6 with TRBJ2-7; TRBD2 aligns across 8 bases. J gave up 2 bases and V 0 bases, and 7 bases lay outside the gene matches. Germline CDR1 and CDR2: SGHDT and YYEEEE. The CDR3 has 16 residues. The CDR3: CASSLGSSGRTYEQYV. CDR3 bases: TGTGCCAGCAGCTTGGGGTCTAGCGGGCGGACCTACGAGCAGTACGTC.